The clone carrying this T cell receptor beta chain has a handful of counts. As yet, its antigen is unknown. Each donor's blood draw was 8.5 to 10 milliliters of peripheral blood. This sample stems from a study of blood T cells in healthy people across ages. Then a second PCR, running about 6 to 11 cycles, was carried out with a sample-barcoded 5' primer and a J-beta primer mix. From the 5' RACE reads, TCRdb called clonotypes with MiXCR, one entry per CDR3 protein. In the table there are about 640,000 distinct CDR3 sequences, 45% to 65% of which are singletons. Germline V gene data show CDR1 as SEHNR and CDR2 as FQNEAQ (reference sequence). The ends were cut back, 1 base at V and 14 bases at J, with 15 bases in the middle. The CDR3 is made up of 13 amino acids. Study-level findings and limits: Roughly linear age-related decline in beta diversity appeared, significant by age approximately 43. Whereas aged donors had fewer naive CD4+ cells, long-lived donors had more of them and higher diversity.

V and J are TRBV7-9 and TRBJ2-4, with D possibly matching TRBD1 (6 bases). The source is a man aged 55-75 years in good health. The specimen was blood. CDR3 in amino acids: CASSLGQALYKYF. As DNA, the CDR3 is TGTGCCAGCAGCTTAGGACAGGCCCTGTATAAGTACTTC.